The clone carrying this T cell receptor beta chain was detected only a few times. Its antigen is unidentified. These data belong to a study of CD8+ T cells in alopecia areata. Whole-study context: The share of scalp area affected provided the severity score for treated patients. General study results and limits: In patients, TCRs were shared less clearly than in mice, and HLA may possibly be involved. Scalp and blood retained many expanded lesional clones during tofacitinib.

RNA extraction and reverse transcription yielded cDNA as sequencing template. Some clones are missing from TCRdb's copy, which holds only in-frame ones; the method was immunoSEQ multiplex PCR. Of 95,000 to 120,000 clones listed, less than 70% are singletons. Specified treatment: oral pan-JAK inhibitor, 5-10 mg twice daily. As part of sample collection, lesional scalp punch biopsies and peripheral blood were taken from alopecia areata patients. Germline CDR1 is SGHTA and CDR2 is FQGNSA. With 0 bases removed from V and 0 bases from J, the gap between germline ends came to 12 bases. This CDR3 spans 17 amino acids.

The TCR sequence derives from a human donor with alopecia areata. Specimen: CD4+ T cells sorted from blood, collected at week 24, from a patient treated with tofacitinib. The V gene is TRBV7-2, the J gene TRBJ2-1, with a possible D match to TRBD2 (6 bases). DNA of the CDR3: TGTGCCAGCAGCTTAGCCGGCGGGGCGAACTCCTACAATGAGCAGTTCTTC. Translated, it gives CASSLAGGANSYNEQFF.